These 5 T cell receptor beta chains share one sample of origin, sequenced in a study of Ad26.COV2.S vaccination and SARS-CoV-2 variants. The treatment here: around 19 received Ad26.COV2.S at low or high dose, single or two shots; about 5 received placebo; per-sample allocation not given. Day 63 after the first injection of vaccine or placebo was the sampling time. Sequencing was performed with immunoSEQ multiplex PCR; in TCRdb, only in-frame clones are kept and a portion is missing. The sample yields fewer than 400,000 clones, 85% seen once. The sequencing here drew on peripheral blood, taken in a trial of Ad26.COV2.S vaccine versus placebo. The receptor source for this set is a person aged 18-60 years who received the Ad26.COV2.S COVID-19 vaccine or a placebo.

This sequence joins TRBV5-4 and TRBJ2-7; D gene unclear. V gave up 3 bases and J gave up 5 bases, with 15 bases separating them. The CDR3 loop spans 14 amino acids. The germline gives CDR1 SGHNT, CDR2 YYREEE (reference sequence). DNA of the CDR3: TGTGCCAGCAGCTCCAAAACGGAAGGGCACGAGCAGTACTTC. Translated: CASSSKTEGHEQYF. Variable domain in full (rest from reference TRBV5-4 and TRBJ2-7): ETGVTQSPTHLIKTRGQQVTLRCSSQSGHNTVSWYQQALGQGPQFIFQYYREEENGRGNFPPRFSGLQFPNYSSELNVNALELDDSALYLCASSSKTEGHEQYFGPGTRLTVT.

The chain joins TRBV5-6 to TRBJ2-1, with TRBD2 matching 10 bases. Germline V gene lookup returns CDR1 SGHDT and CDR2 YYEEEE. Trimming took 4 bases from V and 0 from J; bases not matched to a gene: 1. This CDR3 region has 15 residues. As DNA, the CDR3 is TGTGCCAGCAGCCAGCGGGGGGGCTCCTACAATGAGCAGTTCTTC. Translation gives CASSQRGGSYNEQFF.

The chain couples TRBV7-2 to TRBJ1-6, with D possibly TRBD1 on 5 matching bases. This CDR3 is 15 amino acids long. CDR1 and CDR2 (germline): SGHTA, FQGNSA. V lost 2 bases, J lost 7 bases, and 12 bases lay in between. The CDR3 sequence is CASSLTGKGNSPLHF. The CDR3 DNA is TGTGCCAGCAGCTTAACAGGAAAGGGGAATTCACCCCTCCACTTT.

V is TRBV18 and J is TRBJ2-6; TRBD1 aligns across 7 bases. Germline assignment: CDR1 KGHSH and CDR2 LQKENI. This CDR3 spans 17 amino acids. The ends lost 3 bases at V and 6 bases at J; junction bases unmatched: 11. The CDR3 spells CASSPLTRTGVANVLTF. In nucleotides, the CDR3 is TGTGCCAGCTCACCGCTAACGAGAACAGGGGTGGCCAACGTCCTGACTTTC.

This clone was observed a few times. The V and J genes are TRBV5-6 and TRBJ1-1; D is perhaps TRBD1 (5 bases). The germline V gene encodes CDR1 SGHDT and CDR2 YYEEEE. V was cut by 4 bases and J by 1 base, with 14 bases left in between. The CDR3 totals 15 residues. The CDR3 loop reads CASSPVAQENTEAFF. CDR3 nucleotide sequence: TGTGCCAGCAGCCCGGTGGCACAGGAGAACACTGAAGCTTTCTTT.